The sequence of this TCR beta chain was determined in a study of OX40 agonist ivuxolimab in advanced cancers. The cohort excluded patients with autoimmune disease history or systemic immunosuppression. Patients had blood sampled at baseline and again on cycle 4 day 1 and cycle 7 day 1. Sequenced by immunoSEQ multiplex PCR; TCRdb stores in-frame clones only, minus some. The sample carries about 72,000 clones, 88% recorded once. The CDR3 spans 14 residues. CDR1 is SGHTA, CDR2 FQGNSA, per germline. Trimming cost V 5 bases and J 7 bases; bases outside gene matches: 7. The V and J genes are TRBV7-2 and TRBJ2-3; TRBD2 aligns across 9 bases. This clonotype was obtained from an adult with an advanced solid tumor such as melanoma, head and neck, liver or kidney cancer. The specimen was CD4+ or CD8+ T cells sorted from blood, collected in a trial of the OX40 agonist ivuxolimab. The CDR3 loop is CASSTAGGWYTQYF. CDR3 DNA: TGTGCCAGCAGCACCGCGGGGGGGTGGTATACGCAGTATTTT.